A single sample is the source of the 9 T cell receptor beta chains below, sequenced in a study of T cells expressing NK-cell markers. TCRdb reanalyzed the 5' RACE reads, giving one entry per CDR3 protein sequence and no DNA. This sample's clone table lists 250,000 to 300,000 distinct CDR3 sequences. Sequenced: blood T cells: a sorted CD56 or NKG2C T cell subset, CD4+ or CD8+ T cells, or bulk PBMC T cells (not recorded which). Every receptor here comes from a man younger than 35 in good health.

V usage is TRBV6-4 and J usage is TRBJ2-5. The CDR3 extends over 14 amino acids. Looked up from germline, CDR1 is MRHNA and CDR2 is SNTAGT. CDR3 region: CASSGLWFRETQYF.

The chain uses TRBV12-3 or TRBV12-4 and TRBJ2-2; the TCRdb D gene call, TRBD1, has no DNA to confirm it. The CDR3 sequence is 16 residues long. CDR3 in amino acids: CASSLQGRSGTGELFF.

CDR3 residues: CASSPLADRLREQFF. The chain uses TRBV12-3 or TRBV12-4 and TRBJ2-1; the D call from TCRdb, TRBD2, cannot be confirmed without DNA. CDR3 length equals 15 residues.

This chain's CDR3 is CASGEGPEYNEQFF. The J gene is TRBJ2-1, the V gene TRBV5-1; with no DNA, the TCRdb D assignment of TRBD2 cannot be verified. Germline V gives CDR1 SGHRS, CDR2 YFSETQ. The CDR3 has 14 amino acids.

The chain carries TRBV29-1 and TRBJ2-5; TCRdb returns TRBD2, unconfirmable since there is no DNA. The CDR3 has 15 residues. Germline values: CDR1 SQVTM, CDR2 ANQGSEA. The CDR3 reads CSVVRLAGGAETQYF.

The chain carries TRBV5-1 and TRBJ2-1. CDR1 is SGHRS and CDR2 is YFSETQ in the germline V gene. This CDR3 comprises 14 residues. This CDR3 is CASSSPSSYNEQFF.

The rearrangement links TRBV27 to TRBJ2-7; the TCRdb call, TRBD1, lacks DNA for checking. The germline gives CDR1 MNHEY, CDR2 SMNVEV (reference sequence). This CDR3 spans 14 amino acids. CDR3 sequence: CASSPHKGTYEQYF.

V is TRBV11-2 and J is TRBJ2-1. Per germline, CDR1 SGHAT and CDR2 FQNNGV. The CDR3 consists of 16 residues. CDR3 residues: CASSLGVGGAFNEQFF.

The rearrangement uses TRBV3-1 and TRBJ2-1; without DNA, the TCRdb call of TRBD2 cannot be checked. Germline V CDR1 and CDR2: LGHDT, YNNKEL (reference sequence). This CDR3 has 15 amino acids. CDR3 in amino acids: CASSQNGREGDEQFF.